This T cell receptor (beta chain) originates from a study of control samples from healthy donors and cancer patients. V was cut by 0 bases and J by 7 bases, with 10 bases left in between. The germline V gene encodes CDR1 MNHEY and CDR2 SVGAGI. There are 14 residues in the CDR3. TCRdb's copy holds only in-frame clones and misses some; the assay was immunoSEQ multiplex PCR. The repertoire consists of 110,000 or so clones, with around 89% occurring once and the leading ten covering around 17%. Sequencing input: blood. This chain links TRBV6-5 with TRBJ1-5, with D hard to call. The TCR comes from a woman in her fifties or sixties in good health. CDR3 DNA: TGTGCCAGCAGTTACTCGACGGGTTCCCAGCCCCAGCATTTT. Its protein is CASSYSTGSQPQHF.